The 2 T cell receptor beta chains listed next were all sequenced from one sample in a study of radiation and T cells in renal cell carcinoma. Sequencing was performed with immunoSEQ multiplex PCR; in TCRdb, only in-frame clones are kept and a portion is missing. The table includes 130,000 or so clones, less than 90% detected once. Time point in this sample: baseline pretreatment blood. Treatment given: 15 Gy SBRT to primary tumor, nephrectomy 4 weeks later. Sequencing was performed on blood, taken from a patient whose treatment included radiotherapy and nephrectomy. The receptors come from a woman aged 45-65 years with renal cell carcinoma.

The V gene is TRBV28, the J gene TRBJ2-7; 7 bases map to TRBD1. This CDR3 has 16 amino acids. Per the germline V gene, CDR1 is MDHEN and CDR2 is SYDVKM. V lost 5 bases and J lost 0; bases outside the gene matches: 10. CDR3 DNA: TGTGCCAGCAGTACCGTAGGGGGCTACGTCTCCTACGAGCAGTACTTC. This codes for CASSTVGGYVSYEQYF.

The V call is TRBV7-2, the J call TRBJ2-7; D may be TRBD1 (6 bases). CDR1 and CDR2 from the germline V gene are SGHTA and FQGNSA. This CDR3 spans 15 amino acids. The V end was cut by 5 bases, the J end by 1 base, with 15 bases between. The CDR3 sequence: CASSKEGVRSYEQYF. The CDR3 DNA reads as TGTGCCAGCAGCAAAGAGGGGGTGAGATCCTACGAGCAGTACTTC.